This is a list of T cell receptor beta chains from one sample in a study of T-cell memory formation after mild COVID-19. Using its own MiXCR run on the 5' RACE reads, TCRdb lists one record per CDR3 protein. The profile shows roughly 200,000 distinct CDR3 sequences, around 9.5% of them singletons. The sequenced sample was PBMCs or a T cell subset sorted from them (not recorded which). The receptors originated from a man aged 18 to 29 who had mild COVID-19 (a few samples of this study predate the infection). Cell type and time point are not known. Each CDR3 is given with its conserved first and last residue. D genes are given only for firm matches. The size field is filled for only some rows; it gives once, few, many or a size class.

CSANRGVNTGELFF TGCAGCGCCAACAGGGGGGTGAACACCGGGGAGCTGTTTTTT 14 TRBJ2-2 TRBD1 - TRBV29-1
CASSPSAGMRGNDNEQFF TGTGCCAGCAGCCCCAGCGCTGGGATGCGGGGCAACGACAATGAGCAGTTCTTC 18 TRBJ2-1 - - TRBV9
CASSLPRGGTDNEQFF TGCGCCAGCAGCTTGCCTCGCGGGGGGACGGACAATGAGCAGTTCTTC 16 TRBJ2-1 TRBD2 few TRBV5-1
CASGASAWGETQYF TGCGCCAGCGGGGCTAGCGCCTGGGGGGAGACCCAGTACTTC 14 TRBJ2-5 - - TRBV5-1
CASSDGQQSSYNSPLHF TGTGCCAGCAGCGACGGACAGCAAAGCTCCTATAATTCACCCCTCCACTTT 17 TRBJ1-6 - - TRBV5-5
CASSWAGGVTDTQYF TGCGCCAGCAGCTGGGCGGGGGGGGTGACAGATACGCAGTATTTT 15 TRBJ2-3 TRBD2 - TRBV5-1
CASSNPGLQETQYF TGCGCCAGCTCGAACCCGGGACTGCAAGAGACCCAGTACTTC 14 TRBJ2-5 - - TRBV5-1
CASSFGDAKLFF TGTGCCAGCAGCTTCGGGGACGCAAAACTGTTTTTT 12 TRBJ1-4 - few TRBV7-2
CATSRVRAGPQHF TGTGCCACCAGCAGAGTGAGGGCCGGCCCCCAGCATTTT 13 TRBJ1-5 - many TRBV15
CASSQEAGGTEETQYF TGTGCCAGCAGCCAGGAGGCTGGGGGGACAGAAGAGACCCAGTACTTC 16 TRBJ2-5 - few TRBV4-2
CASSFRTGQPQHF TGTGCCAGCAGTTTTCGGACGGGTCAGCCCCAGCATTTT 13 TRBJ1-5 - - TRBV28
CASSARQGEGDEQFF TGTGCCAGCAGCGCCCGACAGGGTGAGGGTGATGAGCAGTTCTTC 15 TRBJ2-1 TRBD1 few TRBV9
CASRRRDRGDQPQHF TGTGCCAGCAGACGTCGGGACAGGGGTGATCAGCCCCAGCATTTT 15 TRBJ1-5 TRBD1 few TRBV6-5
CASSYGPGVADTQYF TGTGCCAGCAGTTACGGCCCAGGGGTAGCAGATACGCAGTATTTT 15 TRBJ2-3 - - TRBV6-2/TRBV6-3
CASSSTGGPGELFF TGTGCCAGCAGTTCCACAGGGGGCCCCGGGGAGCTGTTTTTT 14 TRBJ2-2 TRBD1 - TRBV28
CASSQRGANTEAFF TGCGCCAGCAGCCAACGGGGGGCGAACACTGAAGCTTTCTTT 14 TRBJ1-1 - few TRBV4-1
CASSLEIAGQETQYF TGCGCCAGCAGCTTGGAGATAGCGGGACAAGAGACCCAGTACTTC 15 TRBJ2-5 TRBD2 few TRBV5-1
CASSQTTGAIKANYGYTF TGCGCCAGCAGCCAAACGACAGGGGCCATCAAAGCTAACTATGGCTACACCTTC 18 TRBJ1-2 TRBD1 few TRBV4-3
CSAPRGSSYNEQVF TGCAGTGCTCCGAGGGGGTCCTCCTACAATGAGCAGGTCTTC 14 TRBJ2-1 - - TRBV20-1
CASSLAGGHEQFF TGTGCCAGCAGCTTGGCAGGGGGGCATGAGCAGTTCTTC 13 TRBJ2-1 - many TRBV7-9
CASSQTDRAYGYTF TGTGCCAGCAGCCAGACGGACAGGGCCTATGGCTACACCTTC 14 TRBJ1-2 TRBD1 - TRBV3-1
CASRIGGREKLFF TGTGCCAGCAGAATAGGGGGTCGTGAAAAACTGTTTTTT 13 TRBJ1-4 - many TRBV12-3/TRBV12-4
CASSPTGDPYTF TGTGCCAGCAGCCCAACAGGGGACCCCTACACCTTC 12 TRBJ1-2 TRBD1 few TRBV9
CASSYRPEPGNTIYF TGTGCCAGCAGTTACCGTCCGGAGCCTGGAAACACCATATATTTT 15 TRBJ1-3 - few TRBV6-5
CASERGSGSPLHF TGTGCGAGCGAAAGGGGCAGTGGATCACCCCTCCACTTT 13 TRBJ1-6 - - TRBV7-9
CASSFSNQPQHF TGTGCCAGCAGCTTCAGCAATCAGCCCCAGCATTTT 12 TRBJ1-5 - many TRBV12-3/TRBV12-4
CASSQRQPNQPQHF TGTGCCAGCAGCCAACGACAGCCCAATCAGCCCCAGCATTTT 14 TRBJ1-5 - few TRBV16
CASSPYTGELFF TGTGCCAGCAGCCCCTACACCGGGGAGCTGTTTTTT 12 TRBJ2-2 - many TRBV7-2
CASSFWSLHTDTQYF TGTGCCAGCAGTTTCTGGTCGCTACACACAGATACGCAGTATTTT 15 TRBJ2-3 - - TRBV12-3/TRBV12-4
CASSYHGSTGRRTDTQYF TGTGCCAGCAGTTACCACGGATCCACGGGTCGCCGCACAGATACGCAGTATTTT 18 TRBJ2-3 - - TRBV6-2/TRBV6-3
CASSQNPSGANSPLHF TGCGCCAGCAGCCAGAATCCTAGCGGGGCTAATTCACCCCTCCACTTT 16 TRBJ1-6 - few TRBV4-3
CAWTTGNNIQYF TGTGCCTGGACTACAGGGAATAACATTCAGTACTTC 12 TRBJ2-4 - - TRBV30
CATSDFGGAGYNEQFF TGTGCCACCAGTGATTTCGGGGGGGCAGGCTACAATGAGCAGTTCTTC 16 TRBJ2-1 TRBD2 many TRBV24-1
CASSQRGSMNTEAFF TGTGCCAGCAGCCAACGGGGCTCTATGAACACTGAAGCTTTCTTT 15 TRBJ1-1 - few TRBV4-2
CAGSAGTGDGYTF TGTGCAGGGAGCGCCGGGACAGGCGACGGCTACACCTTC 13 TRBJ1-2 TRBD1 - TRBV2
CATSYQGPTPLHF TGTGCCACCAGTTATCAGGGACCGACACCCCTCCACTTT 13 TRBJ1-6 - - TRBV12-3/TRBV12-4
CASSPSGGNTEAFF TGTGCCAGCAGTCCATCAGGGGGGAACACTGAAGCTTTCTTT 14 TRBJ1-1 TRBD1 - TRBV12-3/TRBV12-4
CASSLGLDNYNEQFF TGCGCCAGCAGCTTGGGCTTGGATAATTACAATGAGCAGTTCTTC 15 TRBJ2-1 - few TRBV5-1
CSALTGYREETQYF TGCAGTGCTCTCACAGGGTATCGGGAAGAGACCCAGTACTTC 14 TRBJ2-5 - - TRBV20-1
CASSSDSSSETQYF TGTGCCAGCAGTTCGGACTCCTCCTCGGAGACCCAGTACTTC 14 TRBJ2-5 - few TRBV6-5
CASSFVGSTQYF TGTGCCAGCAGTTTCGTGGGGAGTACGCAGTATTTT 12 TRBJ2-3 - - TRBV6-2/TRBV6-3
CSARDRSGGYNEQFF TGCAGTGCTAGAGATCGTAGCGGGGGTTACAATGAGCAGTTCTTC 15 TRBJ2-1 TRBD2 many TRBV20-1
CASSLAGQGASNGELFF TGTGCCAGCAGCTTGGCGGGGCAGGGGGCGTCTAACGGGGAGCTGTTTTTT 17 TRBJ2-2 TRBD1 few TRBV5-6
CASRLGLAGYYEQYF TGTGCCAGCAGACTCGGACTAGCGGGGTACTACGAGCAGTACTTC 15 TRBJ2-7 TRBD2 few TRBV6-5
CASKNGDTQYF TGTGCCAGCAAGAACGGGGATACGCAGTATTTT 11 TRBJ2-3 - - TRBV7-2
CASSPDGAGAEGNEQFF TGTGCCAGCAGTCCCGATGGAGCGGGGGCCGAAGGAAATGAGCAGTTCTTC 17 TRBJ2-1 TRBD2 - TRBV12-3/TRBV12-4
CASSQDPAGTSNTGELFF TGCGCCAGCAGCCAAGACCCCGCCGGGACCTCGAACACCGGGGAGCTGTTTTTT 18 TRBJ2-2 - - TRBV4-3
CASSYSVQGWSPLHF TGTGCCAGCAGTTACTCCGTACAGGGGTGGTCACCCCTCCACTTT 15 TRBJ1-6 TRBD1 - TRBV6-5
CASKGTTDTQYF TGTGCCAGCAAAGGTACCACAGATACGCAGTATTTT 12 TRBJ2-3 - few TRBV27
CASSLLLTEAFF TGTGCCAGCAGCTTGCTCCTCACTGAAGCTTTCTTT 12 TRBJ1-1 - - TRBV5-6
CASSLARLAGETQYF TGTGCCAGCAGCTTGGCCCGACTAGCTGGTGAGACCCAGTACTTC 15 TRBJ2-5 TRBD2 - TRBV7-2
CASSPRRYNEQFF TGTGCCAGCAGCCCCAGACGGTACAATGAGCAGTTCTTC 13 TRBJ2-1 - many TRBV7-2
CASSLRSVHGTDTQYF TGTGCCAGCAGTTTAAGAAGCGTCCACGGGACAGATACGCAGTATTTT 16 TRBJ2-3 - few TRBV27
CASSLRYEGARSYEQYF TGTGCCAGCAGTTTAAGGTACGAGGGAGCGCGTTCCTACGAGCAGTACTTC 17 TRBJ2-7 - - TRBV27